The rows below give T cell receptor beta chains drawn from one sample of a study of blood T cells in healthy people across ages. TCRdb itself ran the 5' RACE reads through MiXCR, one entry per CDR3 protein. The sample gives about 1,600,000 distinct CDR3 sequences, 35% to 45% of which show up once; 7.9% is in the top ten. The sample taken for sequencing was blood. Receptor source: a woman under 30 in good health. CDR3s include the opening cysteine and the closing phenylalanine or tryptophan. The order of the fields is D gene, V gene, J gene, clone size, CDR3 protein, CDR3 DNA. D genes are given only for firm matches. Clone size, where shown, is once, few, many, or a class for clones that have expanded.

>TRBD2|TRBV7-2|TRBJ2-7|many
CASSFGLAGSEQYF
TGTGCCAGCAGCTTTGGACTAGCGGGATCCGAGCAGTACTTC
>TRBD2|TRBV27|TRBJ2-7|few
CASSLSRGRANYEQYF
TGTGCCAGCAGTTTATCGCGCGGGAGGGCAAACTACGAGCAGTACTTC
>-|TRBV6-5|TRBJ1-1|-
CASSYEWEGGTEAFF
TGTGCCAGCAGTTATGAGTGGGAGGGAGGCACTGAAGCTTTCTTT
>TRBD2|TRBV6-5|TRBJ2-1|-
CASLLREGPFEQFF
TGTGCCAGCCTCCTTAGGGAGGGCCCTTTTGAGCAGTTCTTC
>TRBD1|TRBV5-6|TRBJ1-2|-
CASSFGTGDNYGYTF
TGTGCCAGCAGCTTCGGGACAGGCGATAACTATGGCTACACCTTC
>TRBD1|TRBV29-1|TRBJ1-6|-
CGAQGASNSPLHF
TGCGGCGCACAGGGGGCAAGTAATTCACCCCTCCACTTT
>-|TRBV12-3/TRBV12-4|TRBJ1-5|-
CASTLGYSNQPQHF
TGTGCCAGCACCCTCGGATATAGCAATCAGCCCCAGCATTTT
>TRBD2|TRBV5-1|TRBJ2-1|few
CASSLSEIAGRTYNEQFF
TGCGCCAGCAGCTTGTCCGAGATAGCGGGGCGAACGTACAATGAGCAGTTCTTC
>-|TRBV5-1|TRBJ2-7|-
CASKFKDSFPYEQYF
TGCGCCAGCAAATTTAAGGACAGTTTCCCCTACGAGCAGTACTTC
>-|TRBV20-1|TRBJ1-6|-
CSARAVGSPLHF
TGCAGTGCTAGGGCGGTAGGCTCACCCCTCCACTTT
>-|TRBV3-1|TRBJ2-1|-
CASSQVKADIYNEQFF
TGTGCCAGCAGCCAAGTGAAAGCGGACATCTACAATGAGCAGTTCTTC
>-|TRBV7-7|TRBJ2-7|-
CASSPRDSLEQYF
TGTGCTAGCAGCCCTCGGGACTCCTTAGAGCAGTACTTC
>-|TRBV6-5|TRBJ1-2|-
CASRPGPRRWGYTF
TGTGCCAGCAGGCCGGGACCCCGAAGGTGGGGCTACACCTTC
>-|TRBV3-1|TRBJ2-7|-
CASSQGLKAYEQYF
TGTGCCAGCAGCCAAGGACTAAAGGCCTACGAGCAGTACTTC
>-|TRBV6-1|TRBJ1-4|-
CASSGFGVTNEKLFF
TGTGCCAGCAGTGGGTTTGGGGTAACTAACGAGAAACTGTTTTTT
>-|TRBV6-5|TRBJ2-1|few
CATKLAGSSYNEQFF
TGTGCCACTAAGTTGGCGGGGAGCTCCTACAATGAGCAGTTCTTC
>-|TRBV12-3/TRBV12-4|TRBJ2-3|-
CASSFNRKTSTDTQYF
TGTGCCAGCAGTTTTAACCGGAAGACTAGCACAGATACGCAGTATTTT
>-|TRBV7-9|TRBJ2-5|-
CASSPSNFETQYF
TGTGCCAGCAGCCCCAGTAACTTTGAGACCCAGTACTTC
>TRBD1|TRBV5-1|TRBJ2-7|-
CASSLGTGRAGIAEQYF
TGCGCCAGCAGCCTCGGGACAGGGCGGGCCGGGATAGCCGAGCAGTACTTC
>-|TRBV5-1|TRBJ2-1|-
CASSFLGGEEQFF
TGCGCCAGCAGCTTCCTAGGGGGGGAGGAGCAGTTCTTC
>-|TRBV5-5|TRBJ2-7|-
CASSPEQGGIQYF
TGTGCCAGCAGCCCGGAGCAGGGTGGGATTCAGTACTTC
>-|TRBV7-3|TRBJ2-7|-
CASSLTGGTAGEQYF
TGTGCCAGCAGCTTAACTGGGGGGACAGCCGGGGAGCAGTACTTC
>TRBD2|TRBV4-1|TRBJ2-5|few
CASSQGGSGREEETQYF
TGCGCCAGCAGCCAAGGAGGTAGCGGGAGGGAGGAAGAGACCCAGTACTTC
>-|TRBV6-1|TRBJ2-1|few
CASSVPQGSSYNEQFF
TGTGCCAGCAGTGTCCCACAGGGCAGCTCCTACAATGAGCAGTTCTTC
>TRBD2|TRBV7-9|TRBJ2-3|few
CASSLVIAGDTQYF
TGTGCCAGCAGCTTAGTTATAGCGGGAGATACGCAGTATTTT
>-|TRBV14|TRBJ1-2|-
CASSQEGGRLDGYTF
TGTGCCAGCAGCCAAGAGGGCGGCAGGTTGGATGGCTACACCTTC
>TRBD2|TRBV4-1|TRBJ2-1|few
CASSQDWLAGDSSQFF
TGCGCCAGCAGCCAAGATTGGCTAGCGGGGGATTCTTCGCAGTTCTTC
>TRBD2|TRBV7-9|TRBJ2-7|-
CASSPPSWREAVNEQYF
TGTGCCAGCAGCCCGCCGTCTTGGCGGGAGGCCGTCAACGAGCAGTACTTC
>-|TRBV20-1|TRBJ1-1|-
CSARRTDYTEAFF
TGCAGTGCTAGACGGACGGATTACACTGAAGCTTTCTTT
>-|TRBV5-1|TRBJ2-7|-
CASSLAGRYDEQYF
TGCGCCAGCAGCTTGGCCGGTCGCTACGATGAGCAGTACTTC
>TRBD2|TRBV6-5|TRBJ2-1|-
CASRWTSGNSDEQFF
TGTGCCAGCAGGTGGACTAGCGGGAACAGCGATGAGCAGTTCTTC
>TRBD2|TRBV9|TRBJ2-1|-
CASSVPSGGDRGNEQFF
TGTGCCAGCAGCGTCCCTAGCGGGGGTGACCGGGGGAATGAGCAGTTCTTC
>TRBD1|TRBV28|TRBJ1-6|once
CASLSGQGGSPLHF
TGTGCCAGCTTATCGGGACAGGGCGGTTCACCCCTCCACTTT
>-|TRBV30|TRBJ1-1|-
CAWSRDNTEAFF
TGTGCCTGGAGTAGGGATAACACTGAAGCTTTCTTT
>-|TRBV27|TRBJ2-7|few
CASIQYRDEQYF
TGTGCCAGCATCCAATACCGGGACGAGCAGTACTTC